This entry lists 16 T cell receptor beta chains sequenced from one sample in a study of blood T cell repertoires in COVID-19. Profiling relied on immunoSEQ multiplex PCR, and the TCRdb table lists in-frame clones only, not all of them. In the table there are about 220,000 clones, about 85% of which are singletons. Sequenced sample: peripheral blood. The source is a man younger than 45 with active or convalescent COVID-19.

In this sample, this clone turned up a few times. This chain joins TRBV21-1 and TRBJ2-7; TRBD2 is the table's D call and was not checked against the DNA. TRBV21-1 is described as a pseudogene. CDR3 size: 14 residues. The CDR3 DNA is TGTGCCAGCAGCAGGGCGGGGAGCTCCTACGAGCAGTACTTC. Protein product: CASSRAGSSYEQYF.

Regarding this clone: Other DNA sequences in this sample translate to the same CDR3. This sequence joins TRBV28 and TRBJ1-5, with D uncertain. The ends were cut back, 2 bases at V and 4 bases at J, with 9 bases in the middle. The CDR3 contains 14 residues. In germline, CDR1 is MDHEN, CDR2 SYDVKM. The CDR3 DNA reads TGTGCCAGCAGTTTAGAGGGAGGGAATCAGCCCCAGCATTTT. Amino acid sequence: CASSLEGGNQPQHF.

The CDR3 region has the DNA TGTGCCAGCATCATTACCCGGGAATTCCGTTCGAATAATTCACCCCTCCACTTT. Its translation is CASIITREFRSNNSPLHF. This chain joins TRBV5-8 and TRBJ1-6; D remains ambiguous. Per germline, CDR1 SGHTS and CDR2 YDEGEE. The length of the CDR3 is 18 residues. V lost 6 bases, J lost 5 bases, and 24 bases lay in between.

This CDR3 reads CASSQRRGIGGELFF. The DNA for the CDR3 is TGTGCCAGCAGCCAGCGTCGGGGGATCGGAGGGGAGCTGTTTTTT. The rearrangement uses TRBV3-1 (or the pseudogene TRBV3-2) and TRBJ2-2; D is possibly TRBD2 (6 bases). The CDR3 covers 15 residues. V dropped 3 bases and J dropped 8 bases, with 16 bases sitting between them. From germline, CDR1 is LGHDT and CDR2 YNNKEL (reference sequence).

The CDR3 spells CASSVGAGQETQYF. The CDR3, as DNA: TGTGCCAGCAGCGTAGGGGCAGGACAAGAGACCCAGTACTTC. The chain couples TRBV9 to TRBJ2-5; D is ambiguous. CDR3 length: 14 amino acids. Germline lookup yields CDR1 SGDLS and CDR2 YYNGEE. The V and J ends lost 0 bases and 2 bases respectively, with 8 bases between them.

The CDR3: CASSLATDTQYF. Here the CDR3 DNA reads TGTGCCAGCTCACTAGCAACGGATACGCAGTATTTT. The chain employs TRBV18 and TRBJ2-3; D ambiguous. V lost 4 bases, J lost 6 bases, and 8 bases lay in between. Germline V gives CDR1 KGHSH, CDR2 LQKENI. The CDR3 runs 12 residues.

The chain joins TRBV12-3 or TRBV12-4 to TRBJ2-3, with D possibly being TRBD1 (5 bases). CDR3 length: 12 amino acids. The germline V and J ends were trimmed by 6 bases and 6 bases, with 10 bases remaining between them. The DNA for the CDR3 is TGTGCCAGCAGACCAGGGTCTGATACGCAGTATTTT. This sequence encodes CASRPGSDTQYF.

The V and J genes are TRBV10-2 and TRBJ2-2; 8 positions agree with TRBD1. Trimming took 3 bases from V and 5 from J; bases not matched to a gene: 14. CDR1 is WSHSY and CDR2 is SAAADI in the germline V gene. This CDR3 region has 18 residues. Here the CDR3 reads CASSDNPSGGVVTGELFF. The CDR3 coding sequence is TGCGCCAGCAGTGACAATCCTTCAGGGGGCGTCGTTACCGGGGAGCTGTTTTTT.

The genes are TRBV5-6 and TRBJ1-5; TRBD1 matches 11 bases. V lost 3 bases to trimming and J lost 2 bases; unmatched junction nucleotides: 4. Germline V CDR1 and CDR2: SGHDT, YYEEEE. The CDR3 runs 16 residues. Here the CDR3 reads CASSSDRGRGNQPQHF. CDR3 coding DNA: TGTGCCAGCAGCTCGGACAGGGGGCGAGGCAATCAGCCCCAGCATTTT.

J is TRBJ1-6 and V is TRBV6-1; D remains ambiguous. Trimming stripped 2 bases from V and 0 bases from J, with 5 bases between. CDR3 length equals 15 residues. Per the germline V gene, CDR1 is MNHNS and CDR2 is SASEGT. The CDR3 protein is CASSELSSYNSPLHF. The CDR3 DNA is TGTGCCAGCAGTGAACTGAGCTCCTATAATTCACCCCTCCACTTT.

This clone was recorded only once. The chain couples TRBV28 to TRBJ1-2; 7 bases map to TRBD1. Germline CDR1 MDHEN, CDR2 SYDVKM. V shed 6 bases and J 2 bases; nucleotides not matched to a gene: 12. This CDR3 spans 16 amino acids. The CDR3 DNA follows: TGTGCCAGCAGGGGGACAGTAGCCTCCTTAAACTATGGCTACACCTTC. It codes for CASRGTVASLNYGYTF.

The V gene is TRBV6-6, the J gene TRBJ2-3, with a possible D match to TRBD2 (6 bases). V was pared by 7 bases and J by 2 bases, with 16 bases between. Per germline, CDR1 MNHNY and CDR2 SVGAGI (reference sequence). The CDR3 length is 15 residues. The CDR3, as DNA: TGTGCCAGCAAAGTAGCGGAGGCGACCACAGATACGCAGTATTTT. Amino acids: CASKVAEATTDTQYF.

The chain is built from TRBV18 and TRBJ1-5, with D perhaps matching TRBD1 (5 bases). This CDR3 contains 15 residues. Germline V gene sequence: CDR1 KGHSH, CDR2 LQKENI. Trimming stripped 3 bases from V and 3 bases from J, with 12 bases between. This chain's CDR3 is CASSPSRDYNQPQHF. CDR3 DNA sequence: TGTGCCAGCTCACCGTCCCGGGACTACAATCAGCCCCAGCATTTT.

This chain connects TRBV30 to TRBJ1-3; tentative D call: TRBD1 (5 bases). Germline lookup yields CDR1 GTSNPN and CDR2 SVGIG (reference sequence). The CDR3 covers 14 residues. Trimming cost V 8 bases and J 0 bases, with 14 bases left between them. The CDR3 loop is CAQRGGSSGNTIYF. The DNA of the CDR3 is TGTGCCCAGAGGGGAGGGAGCTCTGGAAACACCATATATTTT.

This clone was recorded a few times. V gene TRBV6-5 combines with J gene TRBJ2-1; 8 bases are shared with TRBD2. The CDR3 is 13 amino acids. CDR1 is MNHEY and CDR2 is SVGAGI in the germline V gene. V trimming: 2 bases; J trimming: 6 bases; junction bases outside the gene matches: 0. For the CDR3, the DNA is TGTGCCAGCAGTTACGGGACTAGCAATGAGCAGTTCTTC. Protein: CASSYGTSNEQFF.

The chain recombines TRBV29-1 with TRBJ1-2; 7 nucleotides line up with TRBD1. CDR1 and CDR2 from the germline V gene are SQVTM and ANQGSEA. V shed 6 bases and J 4 bases; nucleotides not matched to a gene: 8. The CDR3 runs to 13 residues. CDR3 nucleotides: TGCAGCGTCCTTTGGAACAGGGGCTATGGCTACACCTTC. This gives the protein CSVLWNRGYGYTF.